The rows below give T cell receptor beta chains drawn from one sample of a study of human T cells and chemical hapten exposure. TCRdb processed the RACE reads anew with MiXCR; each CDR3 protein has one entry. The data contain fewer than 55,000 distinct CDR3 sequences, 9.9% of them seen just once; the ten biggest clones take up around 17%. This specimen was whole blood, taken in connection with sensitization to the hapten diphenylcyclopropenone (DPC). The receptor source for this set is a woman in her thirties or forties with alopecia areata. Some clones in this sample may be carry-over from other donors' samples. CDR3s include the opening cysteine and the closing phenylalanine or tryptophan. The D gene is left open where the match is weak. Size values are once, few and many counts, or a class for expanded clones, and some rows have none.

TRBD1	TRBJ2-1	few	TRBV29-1	CSVEGPQGYAYNEQFF	TGCAGCGTTGAAGGACCACAGGGGTACGCCTACAATGAGCAGTTCTTC
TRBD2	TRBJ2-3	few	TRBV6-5	CASSYSSLAGVLTNTDTQYF	TGTGCCAGCAGTTACTCGTCTCTAGCGGGGGTACTAACCAACACAGATACGCAGTATTTT
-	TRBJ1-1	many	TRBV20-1	CSARGSGPVGTEAFF	TGCAGTGCCAGAGGTTCAGGGCCGGTAGGCACTGAAGCTTTCTTT
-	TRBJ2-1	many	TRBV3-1	CASSQVGPHEQFF	TGTGCCAGCAGCCAAGTAGGTCCCCATGAGCAGTTCTTC
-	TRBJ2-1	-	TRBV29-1	CSVEAGNNEQFF	TGCAGCGTTGAGGCAGGTAACAATGAGCAGTTCTTC
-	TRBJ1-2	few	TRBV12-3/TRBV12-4	CASSKTPQGGHGYTF	TGTGCCAGCAGCAAAACCCCACAGGGAGGGCACGGCTACACCTTC
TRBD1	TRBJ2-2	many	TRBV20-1	CSARDRRLNGELFF	TGCAGTGCTAGGGACAGGAGGCTTAACGGGGAGCTGTTTTTT
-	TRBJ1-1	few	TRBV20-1	CSARGQFEAFF	TGCAGTGCTAGAGGACAGTTTGAAGCTTTCTTT
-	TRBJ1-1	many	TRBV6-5	CASSQKGVNTEAFF	TGTGCCAGCAGTCAAAAAGGGGTGAACACTGAAGCTTTCTTT
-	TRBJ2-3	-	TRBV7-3	CASSQQGHSTDTQYF	TGTGCCAGCAGCCAGCAGGGTCACAGCACAGATACGCAGTATTTT
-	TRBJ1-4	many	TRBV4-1	CASSQIPVREKLFF	TGCGCCAGCAGCCAAATCCCGGTGCGTGAAAAACTGTTTTTT
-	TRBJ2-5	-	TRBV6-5	CASSYGSARTYNQETQHF	TGTGCCAGCAGTTACGGGTCTGCCCGAACCTACAACCAAGAGACCCAGCACTTC